The TCR beta chain under discussion was sequenced for a study of CD8+ T cells in alopecia areata. Looking at the study overall: A regimen of oral tofacitinib, 5 to 10 mg twice daily, was given to treated patients.

With 4 bases clipped from V and 2 bases from J, the junction kept 6 bases outside the gene matches. The CDR3 totals 16 residues. Looked up from germline, CDR1 is SGHNT and CDR2 is YYREEE (reference sequence). About this clone: No antigen is known for it.

Study conclusions and caveats: There were also resident alphabeta T cells of normal skin sequenced in scalp samples.

Extracted RNA was reverse transcribed into cDNA, the sequencing template. Generated by immunoSEQ multiplex PCR, the TCRdb table keeps only in-frame clones and is missing some. Seen here are approximately 150,000 clones, about half observed once, and the top ten hold about 1%. Material: CD4+ T cells sorted from blood, obtained at week 0. The chain joins TRBV5-4 to TRBJ2-3; 11 bases agree with TRBD2. This receptor was taken from a human donor with alopecia areata. The CDR3 region is CASSPRLAGYTDTQYF. CDR3 nucleotides: TGTGCCAGCAGCCCCCGACTAGCGGGATACACAGATACGCAGTATTTT.